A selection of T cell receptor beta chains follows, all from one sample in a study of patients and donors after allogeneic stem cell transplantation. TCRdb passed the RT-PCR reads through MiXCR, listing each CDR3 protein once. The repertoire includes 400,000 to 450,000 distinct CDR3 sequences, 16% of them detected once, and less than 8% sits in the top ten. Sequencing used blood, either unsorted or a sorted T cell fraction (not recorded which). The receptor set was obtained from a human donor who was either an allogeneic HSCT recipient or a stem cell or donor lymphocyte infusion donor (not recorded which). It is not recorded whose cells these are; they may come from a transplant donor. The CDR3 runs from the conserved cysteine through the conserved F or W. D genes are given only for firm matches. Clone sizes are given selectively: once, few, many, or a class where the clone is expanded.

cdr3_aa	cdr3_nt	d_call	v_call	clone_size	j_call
CATSAVGAEAFF	TGTGCCACCAGTGCCGTAGGAGCTGAAGCTTTCTTT	.	TRBV24-1	many	TRBJ1-1
CAISAVRRNDEQYF	TGTGCCATCAGTGCTGTTAGGAGAAACGACGAGCAGTACTTC	.	TRBV10-3	few	TRBJ2-7
CSAPETLAFF	TGCAGTGCACCGGAGACCCTGGCTTTCTTT	.	TRBV20-1	few	TRBJ1-1
CASSSGQGGFEQYF	TGCGCCAGCAGCTCGGGACAGGGGGGATTCGAGCAGTACTTC	TRBD1	TRBV5-1	few	TRBJ2-7
CASSHAGAYEQYF	TGCGCCAGCAGCCACGCAGGGGCCTACGAGCAGTACTTC	.	TRBV4-1	.	TRBJ2-7
CASSYGASTDTQYF	TGTGCCAGCAGTTACGGGGCTAGCACAGATACGCAGTATTTT	.	TRBV6-5	.	TRBJ2-3
CASSSRTGGRTGELFF	TGCGCCAGCAGCTCCCGGACAGGGGGCCGAACCGGGGAGCTGTTTTTT	TRBD1	TRBV5-1	few	TRBJ2-2
CASSERRSSGELFF	TGTGCCAGCAGCGAAAGGAGGTCGTCCGGGGAGCTGTTTTTT	.	TRBV6-1	.	TRBJ2-2
CASSLAAGGGQPQHF	TGTGCCAGCAGCTTAGCGGCAGGGGGGGGTCAGCCCCAGCATTTT	TRBD1	TRBV7-8	many	TRBJ1-5
CASSRWQGEGNEQFF	TGCGCCAGCAGCAGGTGGCAGGGGGAGGGAAATGAGCAGTTCTTC	.	TRBV5-1	once	TRBJ2-1
CASSFQYNEQFF	TGTGCCAGCAGCTTTCAGTACAATGAGCAGTTCTTC	.	TRBV5-5	few	TRBJ2-1
CASSLADRDSYGYTF	TGCGCCAGCAGCTTGGCCGACAGGGACAGTTATGGCTACACCTTC	TRBD1	TRBV5-1	few	TRBJ1-2
CAISDSPKGEPKLETQYF	TGTGCCATCAGTGACTCCCCTAAGGGCGAACCAAAGTTGGAGACCCAGTACTTC	.	TRBV10-3	.	TRBJ2-5
CSVVVRGSWEQYF	TGCAGCGTTGTGGTCAGGGGAAGTTGGGAGCAGTACTTC	.	TRBV29-1	few	TRBJ2-7